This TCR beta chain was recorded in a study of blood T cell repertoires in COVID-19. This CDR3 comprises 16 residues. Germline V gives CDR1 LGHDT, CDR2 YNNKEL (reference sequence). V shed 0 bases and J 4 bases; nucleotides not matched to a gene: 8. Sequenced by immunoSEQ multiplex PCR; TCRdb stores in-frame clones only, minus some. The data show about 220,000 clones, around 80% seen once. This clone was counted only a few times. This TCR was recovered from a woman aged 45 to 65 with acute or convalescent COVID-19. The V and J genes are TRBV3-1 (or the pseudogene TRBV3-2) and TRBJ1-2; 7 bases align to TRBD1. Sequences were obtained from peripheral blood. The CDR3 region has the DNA TGTGCCAGCAGCCAAGATCGCGACAGGGTCGGCTATGGCTACACCTTC. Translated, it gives CASSQDRDRVGYGYTF.